The 25 T cell receptor beta chains presented below share a single source sample, sequenced in a study of blood T cell repertoires in COVID-19 (dated by TCRdb to 2018 to 2020). The library was generated by the immunoSEQ multiplex PCR assay. This immuneACCESS table, as held by TCRdb, lists in-frame sequences with V and J called but not all clones. Of the missing ones, under half trace to an unresolved V gene in checked studies; the others have no known cause. For this sample the table gives about 120,000 clones, of which 60% to 75% were detected only once. Clones ranked in the top ten supply about 1.9% of the sample. Sequencing was performed on peripheral blood. All receptors come from a woman aged 70-85 years with acute or convalescent COVID-19.

The V gene is TRBV10-2, the J gene TRBJ2-1; TRBD2 matches at 7 bases. This CDR3 spans 16 amino acids. The germline V gene encodes CDR1 WSHSY and CDR2 SAAADI. The V segment lost 2 bases and the J segment 5 bases; nucleotides outside the gene matches: 9. The CDR3 loop is CASSETSSGKHNEQFF. In DNA form, the CDR3 reads TGCGCCAGCAGTGAGACCTCTAGCGGCAAACACAATGAGCAGTTCTTC.

In its sample, this clone was seen once. This chain connects TRBV11-2 to TRBJ2-3; D is perhaps TRBD2 (5 bases). The V end lost 2 bases, the J end lost 8 bases, and 11 bases lay between the germline ends. The CDR3 spans 13 residues. The germline gives CDR1 SGHAT, CDR2 FQNNGV. CDR3 DNA: TGTGCCAGCAGCTTACGGTATGAGGGTACGCAGTATTTT. Translating it yields CASSLRYEGTQYF.

The chain carries TRBV11-2 and TRBJ2-1, with unresolved D. Germline assignment: CDR1 SGHAT and CDR2 FQNNGV. The V and J ends lost 0 bases and 0 bases respectively, with 6 bases between them. This CDR3 has 15 residues. The DNA for the CDR3 is TGTGCCAGCAGCTTAGACATTAGCTCCTACAATGAGCAGTTCTTC. Its translation: CASSLDISSYNEQFF.

The V gene is TRBV19, the J gene TRBJ1-2; 7 nucleotides match TRBD1. Germline-derived CDR1 and CDR2 are LNHDA and SQIVND (reference sequence). The J segment lost 6 bases and the V segment lost 5 bases, leaving 9 bases of the junction unmatched. The CDR3 runs to 14 residues. For the CDR3, the DNA is TGTGCCAGTAGTCCAGACAGGGTGGCTGATGGCTACACCTTC. Its translation is CASSPDRVADGYTF.

The chain joins TRBV6-2 or TRBV6-3 to TRBJ2-3, with D unclear. The CDR3 consists of 14 residues. Germline V gene data show CDR1 as MNHEY and CDR2 as SVGEGT. V gave up 4 bases and J gave up 2 bases, with 10 bases separating them. This chain's CDR3 is CASSFAQHTDTQYF. The CDR3 bases are TGTGCCAGCAGTTTCGCCCAACACACAGATACGCAGTATTTT.

The genes are TRBV7-8 and TRBJ1-2, with 8 bases that match TRBD1. The junction had 3 bases not matched to a gene; V was cut back by 5 bases and J by 1 base. Germline V gene data show CDR1 as SGHVS and CDR2 as FQNEAQ. The CDR3 sequence is 14 residues long. The CDR3 DNA reads TGTGCCAGCAGCCCCGGACAGGGTAACTATGGCTACACCTTC. Translated, it gives CASSPGQGNYGYTF. Variable domain in full (rest from reference TRBV7-8 and TRBJ1-2): GAGVSQSPRYKVAKRGQDVALRCDPISGHVSLFWYQQALGQGPEFLTYFQNEAQLDKSGLPSDRFFAERPEGSVSTLKIQRTQQEDSAVYLCASSPGQGNYGYTFGSGTRLTVV.

CDR3 coding DNA: TGTGCCAGCTCTCTAATCACGGAGGACAAAAACATTCAGTACTTC. Amino acids: CASSLITEDKNIQYF. The rearrangement joins TRBV18 to TRBJ2-4, with D tentatively TRBD2 (5 bases). The CDR3 sequence is 15 residues long. V lost 6 bases to trimming and J lost 3 bases, with 15 bases between them. CDR1 is KGHSH and CDR2 is LQKENI in the germline V gene. Together with reference TRBV18 and TRBJ2-4, the CDR3 gives the full variable domain: NAGVMQNPRHLVRRRGQEARLRCSPMKGHSHVYWYRQLPEEGLKFMVYLQKENIIDESGMPKERFSAEFPKEGPSILRIQQVVRGDSAAYFCASSLITEDKNIQYFGAGTRLSVL.

The chain links TRBV19 to TRBJ1-6; no reliable D call. Trimming removed 4 bases at V and 6 bases at J, with 7 bases between. Germline V CDR1 and CDR2: LNHDA, SQIVND (reference sequence). This CDR3 comprises 13 residues. The CDR3 coding sequence is TGTGCCAGTAGTAAGCAGGTTAATTCACCCCTCCACTTT. Encoded protein: CASSKQVNSPLHF.

This chain links TRBV27 with TRBJ1-6; D unresolved. The V end lost 6 bases, the J end lost 6 bases, and 15 bases lay between the germline ends. Germline lookup yields CDR1 MNHEY and CDR2 SMNVEV (reference sequence). The CDR3 is 15 residues long. As DNA, the CDR3 is TGTGCCAGCAGCCATTACGGAGACGGTAATTCACCCCTCCACTTT. Its translation is CASSHYGDGNSPLHF.

The chain employs TRBV9 and TRBJ2-1, with D maybe TRBD2 (7 bases). Trimming cost V 0 bases and J 2 bases, with 12 bases left between them. Germline loops: CDR1 SGDLS, CDR2 YYNGEE. The CDR3 extends over 16 amino acids. CDR3 sequence: CASSVGGGGTYNEQFF. The CDR3 region has the DNA TGTGCCAGCAGCGTAGGAGGGGGGGGTACCTACAATGAGCAGTTCTTC.

This clone was recorded at least ten times. V and J are TRBV2 and TRBJ2-7; TRBD1 aligns across 7 bases. J gave up 3 bases and V 10 bases, and 6 bases lay outside the gene matches. Germline V gene lookup returns CDR1 SNHLY and CDR2 FYNNEI. This CDR3 has 12 residues. Here the CDR3 reads CATSRQGYEQYF. The DNA for the CDR3 is TGTGCCACTTCGCGACAGGGCTACGAGCAGTACTTC.

The J gene is TRBJ2-1, the V gene TRBV6-2 or TRBV6-3; D call uncertain. Germline loops: CDR1 MNHEY, CDR2 SVGEGT. The V end lost 2 bases, the J end lost 10 bases, and 6 bases lay between the germline ends. The CDR3 runs to 11 residues. The CDR3: CASSYQREQFF. CDR3 coding DNA: TGTGCCAGCAGTTACCAGCGCGAGCAGTTCTTC.

The J gene is TRBJ1-4, the V gene TRBV19; perhaps TRBD1 as D (6 bases). Per the germline V gene, CDR1 is LNHDA and CDR2 is SQIVND (reference sequence). Trimming stripped 4 bases from V and 8 bases from J, with 14 bases between. This CDR3 comprises 14 residues. The CDR3 coding sequence is TGTGCCAGTAGTAAGGAAGGGGGTCAAGAAAAACTGTTTTTT. Translating gives CASSKEGGQEKLFF.

This chain connects TRBV2 to TRBJ2-7, with 13 bases fitting TRBD2. CDR1 SNHLY and CDR2 FYNNEI come from the germline V gene. This CDR3 is 14 amino acids long. The trim removed 7 bases at V and 4 bases at J, leaving 4 bases unmatched. The CDR3 spells CASNQLAGGYEQYF. The CDR3 nucleotides are TGTGCCAGCAATCAACTAGCGGGAGGGTACGAGCAGTACTTC. Filled out from reference TRBV2 and TRBJ2-7, the complete variable domain reads EPEVTQTPSHQVTQMGQEVILRCVPISNHLYFYWYRQILGQKVEFLVSFYNNEISEKSEIFDDQFSVERPDGSNFTLKIRSTKLEDSAMYFCASNQLAGGYEQYFGPGTRLTVT.

This clone was observed a few times. The rearrangement uses TRBV5-1 and TRBJ2-5; 12 positions match TRBD1. This CDR3 is built from 16 residues. V lost 4 bases, J lost 0 bases, and 4 bases stayed unmatched. Germline V gene lookup returns CDR1 SGHRS and CDR2 YFSETQ. The CDR3 nucleotides read TGCGCCAGCAGCGCCGGGACAGGGGGCTACCAAGAGACCCAGTACTTC. It translates to CASSAGTGGYQETQYF.

This chain links TRBV11-2 with TRBJ2-1; TRBD2 aligns across 9 bases. The CDR3 spans 16 residues. Germline CDR1 SGHAT, CDR2 FQNNGV. The trim removed 4 bases at V and 8 bases at J, leaving 12 bases unmatched. The CDR3 sequence: CASSSRLGLAHHEQFF. CDR3 coding DNA: TGTGCCAGCAGCTCTCGCTTGGGACTAGCTCACCATGAGCAGTTCTTC.

This clone turned up a few times. The chain couples TRBV29-1 to TRBJ1-2; tentatively, D is TRBD1 (6 bases). With 2 bases removed from V and 4 bases from J, the gap between germline ends came to 14 bases. The CDR3 loop spans 14 amino acids. CDR1 is SQVTM, CDR2 ANQGSEA, per germline. The CDR3 bases are TGCAGCGTTGAATTTACCGGACAGCTCTATGGCTACACCTTC. Translation: CSVEFTGQLYGYTF.

CDR3 coding DNA: TGTGCCAGCCGAACAGGGATCTATGGCTACACCTTC. Its protein is CASRTGIYGYTF. The chain uses TRBV12-3 or TRBV12-4 and TRBJ1-2; weak D call: TRBD1 (6 bases). V dropped 8 bases and J dropped 4 bases, with 11 bases sitting between them. This CDR3 has 12 residues.

This clone has more than one count but fewer than ten. V and J are TRBV5-1 and TRBJ2-1; TRBD2 matches 13 bases. The CDR3 extends over 15 amino acids. Per the germline V gene, CDR1 is SGHRS and CDR2 is YFSETQ. J gave up 7 bases and V 4 bases, and 5 bases lay outside the gene matches. DNA for the CDR3: TGCGCCAGCAGCCCTTGGACTAGCGGGAGTAATGAGCAGTTCTTC. This encodes CASSPWTSGSNEQFF. Filled out from reference TRBV5-1 and TRBJ2-1, the complete variable domain reads KAGVTQTPRYLIKTRGQQVTLSCSPISGHRSVSWYQQTPGQGLQFLFEYFSETQRNKGNFPGRFSGRQFSNSRSEMNVSTLELGDSALYLCASSPWTSGSNEQFFGPGTRLTVL.

The J gene is TRBJ2-1, the V gene TRBV9, with 7 bases fitting TRBD1. The CDR3 sequence is 15 residues long. Germline CDR1 is SGDLS and CDR2 is YYNGEE. The J segment lost 9 bases and the V segment lost 3 bases, leaving 12 bases of the junction unmatched. CDR3 nucleotides: TGTGCCAGCAGCGCCGACAGGGCAGAAGGAGGTGAGCAGTTCTTC. Its protein product is CASSADRAEGGEQFF.

The chain couples TRBV29-1 to TRBJ1-1; D perhaps matches TRBD1 (5 bases). CDR1 is SQVTM and CDR2 is ANQGSEA in the germline V gene. The length of the CDR3 is 14 residues. V lost 2 bases and J lost 6, with 16 bases in between. CDR3 in amino acids: CSVEWAFREPEAFF. In nucleotides, the CDR3 is TGCAGCGTTGAATGGGCTTTCAGGGAACCTGAAGCTTTCTTT.

To note about this clone: One end of the junction is discordant with germline, which a read error may explain. The chain links TRBV28 to TRBJ1-3; D perhaps matches TRBD1 (5 bases). The CDR3 length is 14 residues. Germline V gene lookup returns CDR1 MDHEN and CDR2 SYDVKM. This CDR3 is CASSFAGTGNTIYF. The DNA of the CDR3 is TGTGCCAGCAGTTTTGCAGGGACTGGCAACACCATATATTTT.

This chain uses TRBV3-1 (or the pseudogene TRBV3-2) with TRBJ2-7; no definite D call. Trimming pared 4 bases from V and 3 bases from J, leaving 7 bases between. Germline V gene sequence: CDR1 LGHDT, CDR2 YNNKEL (reference sequence). The CDR3 covers 12 residues. The CDR3 loop reads CASSLLNYEQYF. CDR3 coding DNA: TGTGCCAGCAGCCTCCTAAACTACGAGCAGTACTTC.

The chain joins TRBV19 to TRBJ1-2; TRBD1 is a possible D gene (5 bases). This CDR3 comprises 16 residues. V lost 7 bases and J 4 bases, leaving 22 bases between the germline ends. The germline V gene encodes CDR1 LNHDA and CDR2 SQIVND (reference sequence). In nucleotides, the CDR3 is TGTGCCAGTACTAATCGGGCGGCAGGGTTCTCCTATGGCTACACCTTC. Its protein product is CASTNRAAGFSYGYTF.

This rearrangement joins TRBV7-9 to TRBJ2-7, with 9 bases aligning to TRBD1. CDR1 SEHNR and CDR2 FQNEAQ come from the germline V gene (reference sequence). J was trimmed by 3 bases and V by 4 bases; bases with no gene match: 7. The CDR3 length is 15 residues. CDR3 coding DNA: TGTGCCAGCAGCTGGGGGGACAGGGTCGGCTACGAGCAGTACTTC. Amino acids: CASSWGDRVGYEQYF.